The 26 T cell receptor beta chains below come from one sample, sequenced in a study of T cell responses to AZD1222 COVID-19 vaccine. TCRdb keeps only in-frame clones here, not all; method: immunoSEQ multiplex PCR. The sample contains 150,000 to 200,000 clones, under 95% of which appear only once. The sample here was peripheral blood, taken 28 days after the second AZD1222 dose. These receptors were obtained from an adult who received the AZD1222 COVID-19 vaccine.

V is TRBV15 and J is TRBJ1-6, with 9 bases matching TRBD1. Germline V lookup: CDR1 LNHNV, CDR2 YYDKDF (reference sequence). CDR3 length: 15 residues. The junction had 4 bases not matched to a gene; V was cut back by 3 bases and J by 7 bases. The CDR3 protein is CATSRDRGLNSPLHF. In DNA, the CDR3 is TGTGCCACCAGCAGGGACAGGGGTTTAAATTCACCCCTCCACTTT.

The CDR3 loop reads CASSFLRGQNEQYF. In DNA form, the CDR3 reads TGTGCCAGCAGCTTCTTAAGGGGGCAGAACGAGCAGTACTTC. This chain links TRBV5-6 with TRBJ2-7; 7 nucleotides align to TRBD1. Germline CDR1 reads SGHDT; CDR2 reads YYEEEE. This CDR3 contains 14 residues. The V gene end was trimmed by 2 bases and the J gene end by 5 bases; junction bases not matched to a gene: 7.

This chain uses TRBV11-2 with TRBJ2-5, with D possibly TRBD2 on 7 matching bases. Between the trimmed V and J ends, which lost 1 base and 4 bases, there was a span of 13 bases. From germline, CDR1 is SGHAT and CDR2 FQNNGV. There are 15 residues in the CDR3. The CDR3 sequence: CASSLGGGGRETQYF. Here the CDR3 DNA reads TGTGCCAGCAGCTTAGGAGGGGGGGGAAGAGAGACCCAGTACTTC.

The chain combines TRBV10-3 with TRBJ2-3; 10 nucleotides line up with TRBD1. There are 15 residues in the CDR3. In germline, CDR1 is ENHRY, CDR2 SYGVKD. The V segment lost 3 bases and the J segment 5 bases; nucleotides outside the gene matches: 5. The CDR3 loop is CAISDGTGVQDTQYF. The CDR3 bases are TGTGCCATCAGTGATGGGACAGGGGTACAAGATACGCAGTATTTT.

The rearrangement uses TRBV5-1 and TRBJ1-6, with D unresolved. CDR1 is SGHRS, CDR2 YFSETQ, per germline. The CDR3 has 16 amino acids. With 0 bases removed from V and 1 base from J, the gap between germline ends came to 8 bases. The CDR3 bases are TGCGCCAGCAGCTTGGATCAGGAGTCCTATAATTCACCCCTCCACTTT. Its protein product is CASSLDQESYNSPLHF.

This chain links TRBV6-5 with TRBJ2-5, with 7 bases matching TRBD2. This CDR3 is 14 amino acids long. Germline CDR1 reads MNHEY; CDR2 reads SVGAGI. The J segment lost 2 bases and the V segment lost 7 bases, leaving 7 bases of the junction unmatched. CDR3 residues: CASTHGGGQETQYF. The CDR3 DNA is TGTGCCAGCACCCATGGGGGAGGGCAAGAGACCCAGTACTTC.

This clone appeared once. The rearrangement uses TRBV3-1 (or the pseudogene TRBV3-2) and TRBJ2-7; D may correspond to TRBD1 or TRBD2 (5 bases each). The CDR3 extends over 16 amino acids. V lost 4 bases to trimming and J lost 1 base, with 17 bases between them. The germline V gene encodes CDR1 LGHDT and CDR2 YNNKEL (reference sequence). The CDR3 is CASSRSGRRISYEQYF. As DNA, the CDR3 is TGTGCCAGCAGCCGTTCGGGACGGAGGATTTCCTACGAGCAGTACTTC.

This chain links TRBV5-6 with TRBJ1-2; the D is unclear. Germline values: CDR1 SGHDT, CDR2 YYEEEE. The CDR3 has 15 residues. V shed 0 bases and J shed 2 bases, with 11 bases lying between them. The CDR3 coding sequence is TGTGCCAGCAGCTTGGGTACCGGGTGGAACTATGGCTACACCTTC. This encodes CASSLGTGWNYGYTF.

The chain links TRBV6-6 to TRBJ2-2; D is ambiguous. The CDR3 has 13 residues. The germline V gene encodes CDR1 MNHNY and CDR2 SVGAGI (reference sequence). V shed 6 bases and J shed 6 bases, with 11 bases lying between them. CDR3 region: CASREIDPGELFF. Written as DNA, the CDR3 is TGTGCCAGCAGAGAAATTGACCCCGGGGAGCTGTTTTTT.

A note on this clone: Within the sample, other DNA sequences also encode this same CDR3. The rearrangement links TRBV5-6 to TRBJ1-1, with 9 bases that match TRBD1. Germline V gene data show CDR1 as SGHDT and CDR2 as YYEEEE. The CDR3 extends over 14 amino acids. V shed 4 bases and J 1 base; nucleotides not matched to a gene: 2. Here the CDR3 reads CASSGGQGNTEAFF. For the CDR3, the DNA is TGTGCCAGCAGCGGGGGACAGGGGAACACTGAAGCTTTCTTT.

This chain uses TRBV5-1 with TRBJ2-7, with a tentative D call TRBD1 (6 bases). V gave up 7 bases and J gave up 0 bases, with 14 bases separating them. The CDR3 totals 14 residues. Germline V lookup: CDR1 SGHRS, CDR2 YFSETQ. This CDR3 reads CASARQASSYEQYF. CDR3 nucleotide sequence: TGCGCCAGCGCCCGACAGGCCAGCTCCTACGAGCAGTACTTC.

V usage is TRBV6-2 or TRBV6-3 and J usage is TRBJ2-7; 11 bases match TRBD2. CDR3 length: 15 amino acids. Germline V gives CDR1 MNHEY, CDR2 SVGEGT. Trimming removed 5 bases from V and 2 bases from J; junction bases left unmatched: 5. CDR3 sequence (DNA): TGTGCCAGCAGTACAACTAGCGGGGGCACCTACGAGCAGTACTTC. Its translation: CASSTTSGGTYEQYF.

The CDR3 DNA reads as TGTGCCAGCAGTTCTCGGGGGACAGATACGCAGTATTTT. Encoded protein: CASSSRGTDTQYF. The chain couples TRBV6-5 to TRBJ2-3, with D perhaps TRBD2 (6 bases). Germline V gives CDR1 MNHEY, CDR2 SVGAGI. The CDR3 spans 13 residues. V lost 4 bases to trimming and J lost 3 bases, with 8 bases between them.

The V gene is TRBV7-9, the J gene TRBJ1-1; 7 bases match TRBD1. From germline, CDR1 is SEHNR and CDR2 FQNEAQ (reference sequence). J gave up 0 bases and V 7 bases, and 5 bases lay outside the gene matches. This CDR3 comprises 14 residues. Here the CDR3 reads CASTLGQVNTEAFF. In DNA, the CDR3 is TGTGCCAGCACTCTCGGACAGGTGAACACTGAAGCTTTCTTT.

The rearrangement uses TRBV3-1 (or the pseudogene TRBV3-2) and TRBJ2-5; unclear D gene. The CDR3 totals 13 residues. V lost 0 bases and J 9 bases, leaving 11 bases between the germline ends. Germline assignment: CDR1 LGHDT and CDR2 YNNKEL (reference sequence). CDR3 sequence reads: CASSQDQVRAQYF. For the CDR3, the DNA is TGTGCCAGCAGCCAAGATCAGGTCCGTGCCCAGTACTTC.

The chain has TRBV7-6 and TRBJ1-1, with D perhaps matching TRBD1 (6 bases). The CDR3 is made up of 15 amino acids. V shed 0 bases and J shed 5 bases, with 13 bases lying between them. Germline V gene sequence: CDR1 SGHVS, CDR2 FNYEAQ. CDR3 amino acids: CASSLAAGELTEAFF. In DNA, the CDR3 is TGTGCCAGCAGCTTAGCTGCAGGGGAATTAACTGAAGCTTTCTTT.

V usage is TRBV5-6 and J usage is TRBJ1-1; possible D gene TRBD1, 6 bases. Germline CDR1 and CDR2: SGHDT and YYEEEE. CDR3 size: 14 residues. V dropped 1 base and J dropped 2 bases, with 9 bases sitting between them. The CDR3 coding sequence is TGTGCCAGCAGCTTGTCGACAGGAAACACTGAAGCTTTCTTT. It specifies CASSLSTGNTEAFF. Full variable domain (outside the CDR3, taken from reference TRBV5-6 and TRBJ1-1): DAGVTQSPTHLIKTRGQQVTLRCSPKSGHDTVSWYQQALGQGPQFIFQYYEEEERQRGNFPDRFSGHQFPNYSSELNVNALLLGDSALYLCASSLSTGNTEAFFGQGTRLTVV.

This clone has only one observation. The CDR3 region has the DNA TGTGCCTGGAGTGGGGGCAGCACAGATACGCAGTATTTT. It yields the protein CAWSGGSTDTQYF. The chain has TRBV30 and TRBJ2-3; D might be TRBD1 (5 bases). This CDR3 spans 13 amino acids. Germline V lookup: CDR1 GTSNPN, CDR2 SVGIG (reference sequence). V gave up 1 base and J gave up 0 bases, with 5 bases separating them.

This CDR3 is CASSYSSGGSYSNQPQHF. As DNA, the CDR3 is TGTGCCAGCAGTTACTCATCCGGGGGCTCATATAGCAATCAGCCCCAGCATTTT. This chain links TRBV6-2 or TRBV6-3 with TRBJ1-5, with a possible D match to TRBD1 (6 bases). The ends were cut back, 0 bases at V and 0 bases at J, with 15 bases in the middle. CDR1 and CDR2 (germline): MNHEY, SVGEGT. The CDR3 runs to 18 residues.

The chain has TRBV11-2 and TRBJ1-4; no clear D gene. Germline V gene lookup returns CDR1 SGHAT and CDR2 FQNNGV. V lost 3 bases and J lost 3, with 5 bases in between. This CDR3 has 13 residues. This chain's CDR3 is CASSFRPNEKLFF. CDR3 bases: TGTGCCAGCAGCTTCCGCCCTAATGAAAAACTGTTTTTT.

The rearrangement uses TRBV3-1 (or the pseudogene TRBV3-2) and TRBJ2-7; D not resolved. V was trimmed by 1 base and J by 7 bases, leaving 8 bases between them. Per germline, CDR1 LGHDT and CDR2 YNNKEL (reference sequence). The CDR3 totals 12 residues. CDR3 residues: CASSQGPREQYF. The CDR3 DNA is TGTGCCAGCAGCCAAGGTCCCAGGGAGCAGTACTTC.

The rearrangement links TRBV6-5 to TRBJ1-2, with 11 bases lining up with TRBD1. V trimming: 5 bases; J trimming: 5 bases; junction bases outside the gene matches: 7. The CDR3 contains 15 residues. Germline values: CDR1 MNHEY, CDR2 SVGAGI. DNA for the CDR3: TGTGCCAGCAGTACACCGGGACAGGGGGAGTATGGCTACACCTTC. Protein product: CASSTPGQGEYGYTF.

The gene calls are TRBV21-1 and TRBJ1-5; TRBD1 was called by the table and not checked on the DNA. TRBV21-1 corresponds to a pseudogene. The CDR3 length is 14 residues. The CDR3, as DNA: TGTGCCAGCAGCAAAGGACAGGGATATCAGCCCCAGCATTTT. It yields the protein CASSKGQGYQPQHF.

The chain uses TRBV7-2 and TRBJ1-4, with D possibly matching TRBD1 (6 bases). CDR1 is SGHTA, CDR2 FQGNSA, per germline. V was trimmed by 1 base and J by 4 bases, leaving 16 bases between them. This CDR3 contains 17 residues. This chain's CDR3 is CASSLELGGYLNEKLFF. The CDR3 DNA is TGTGCCAGCAGCTTAGAGCTCGGGGGCTACCTTAATGAAAAACTGTTTTTT.

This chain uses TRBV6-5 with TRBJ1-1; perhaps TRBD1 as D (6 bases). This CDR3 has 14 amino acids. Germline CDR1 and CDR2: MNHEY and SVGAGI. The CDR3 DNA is TGTTCGAGCTCCCCGACAGGCATGAACACTGAAGCTTTCTTT. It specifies CSSSPTGMNTEAFF.

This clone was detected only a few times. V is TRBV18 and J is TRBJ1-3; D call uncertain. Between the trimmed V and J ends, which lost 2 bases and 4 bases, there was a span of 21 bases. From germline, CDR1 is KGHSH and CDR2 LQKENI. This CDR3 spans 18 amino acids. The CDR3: CASSPVSAVSIAGNTIYF. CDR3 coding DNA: TGTGCCAGCTCACCAGTATCGGCGGTTTCGATAGCGGGAAACACCATATATTTT.